This T cell receptor (beta chain) was identified in a study of T cells in Graves' hyperthyroidism and ophthalmopathy. Study conclusions and caveats: Clonotypes that were expanded in thyroid above 0.001 mostly appeared in blood too.

Amplification yielded TCR beta CDR3 regions, with RNA transcripts as the source. First-round RT-PCR targeting the TCR CDR3 was performed with the HTBI primer set. Via MiXCR, TCRdb re-called the multiplex PCR reads, giving one row per CDR3 protein. The data hold hundreds of thousands of distinct CDR3 sequences, with less than 25% observed a single time. The length of the CDR3 is 14 residues. V was shortened by 7 bases and J by 0 bases, with 11 bases between the two germline ends. This clonotype was counted many times. Antigen unknown. A NOSPECS grade of at least 4, a Clinical Activity Score of at least 3 and duration under 3 months were recorded in ophthalmopathy patients.

The chain has TRBV12-3 or TRBV12-4 and TRBJ2-3; D ambiguous. This TCR came from a man aged 30 to 45 with Graves' ophthalmopathy. Sequenced input: blood. Written as DNA, the CDR3 is TGTGCCAGCATGCACTCCATGAGCACAGATACGCAGTATTTT. Translation: CASMHSMSTDTQYF.